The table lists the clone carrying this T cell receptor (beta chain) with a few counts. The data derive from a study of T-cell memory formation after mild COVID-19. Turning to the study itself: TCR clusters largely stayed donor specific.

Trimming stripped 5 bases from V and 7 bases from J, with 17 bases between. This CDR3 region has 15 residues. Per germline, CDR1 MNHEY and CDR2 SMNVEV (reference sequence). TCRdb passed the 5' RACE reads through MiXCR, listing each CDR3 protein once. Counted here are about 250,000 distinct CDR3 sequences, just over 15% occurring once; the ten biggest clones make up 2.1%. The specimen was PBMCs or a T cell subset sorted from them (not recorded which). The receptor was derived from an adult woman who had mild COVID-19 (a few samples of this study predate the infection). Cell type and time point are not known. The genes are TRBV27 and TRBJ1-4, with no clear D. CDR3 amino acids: CASSRKGVLVEKLFF. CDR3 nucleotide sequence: TGTGCCAGCAGTAGGAAGGGTGTATTGGTTGAAAAACTGTTTTTT.